This paragraph covers one T cell receptor beta chain sequence. Antigen specificity is unknown. The source of the sample is a study of T cell responses to AZD1222 COVID-19 vaccine. Regarding the study as a whole: The study identified only a handful of AZD1222 recipients as seropositive at baseline. Possibly, clonal diversity was underestimated; donors were largely white British and included more females.

The CDR3 extends over 16 amino acids. Germline V lookup: CDR1 LGHDT, CDR2 YNNKEL (reference sequence). J was trimmed by 7 bases and V by 4 bases; bases with no gene match: 11. The assay was immunoSEQ multiplex PCR, and TCRdb's table has in-frame clones only and misses some. The data hold about 140,000 clones, with roughly 93% observed a single time. The source of this sequence is an adult in good health. This rearrangement joins TRBV3-1 (or the pseudogene TRBV3-2) to TRBJ1-2; 11 bases are a match to TRBD1. The sequences come from peripheral blood, collected on day 0 of MenACWY control vaccination. CDR3 in amino acids: CASSLRTPGTGGGYTF. The CDR3 region has the DNA TGTGCCAGCAGCCTCCGAACGCCGGGGACAGGGGGTGGCTACACCTTC.